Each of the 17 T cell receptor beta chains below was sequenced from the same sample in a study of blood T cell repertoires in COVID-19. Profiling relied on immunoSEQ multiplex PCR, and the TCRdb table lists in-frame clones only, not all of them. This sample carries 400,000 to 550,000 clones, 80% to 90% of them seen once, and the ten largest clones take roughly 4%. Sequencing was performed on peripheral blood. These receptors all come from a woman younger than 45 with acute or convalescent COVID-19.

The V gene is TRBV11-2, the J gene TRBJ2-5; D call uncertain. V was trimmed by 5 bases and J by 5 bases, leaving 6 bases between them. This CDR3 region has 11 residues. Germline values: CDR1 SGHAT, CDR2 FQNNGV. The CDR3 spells CASSRSETQYF. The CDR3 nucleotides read TGTGCCAGCAGCCGGAGCGAGACCCAGTACTTC.

CDR3 bases: TGCGCCAGCAGCCAAGTGCATCCAGGACAGGGGTACTCTGGAAACACCATATATTTT. As protein: CASSQVHPGQGYSGNTIYF. The rearrangement uses TRBV4-1 and TRBJ1-3, with 9 bases that match TRBD1. Germline trimming cut 1 base from V and 0 bases from J; bases unmatched to any gene: 10. Germline V CDR1 and CDR2: MGHRA, YSYEKL. The CDR3 has 19 residues.

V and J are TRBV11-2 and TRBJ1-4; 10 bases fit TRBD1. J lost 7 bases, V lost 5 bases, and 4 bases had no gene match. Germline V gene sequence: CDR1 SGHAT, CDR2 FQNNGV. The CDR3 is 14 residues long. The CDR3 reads CASSDRGQGEKLFF. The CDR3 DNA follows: TGTGCCAGCAGCGACAGGGGGCAGGGTGAAAAACTGTTTTTT. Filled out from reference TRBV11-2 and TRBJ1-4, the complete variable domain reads EAGVAQSPRYKIIEKRQSVAFWCNPISGHATLYWYQQILGQGPKLLIQFQNNGVVDDSQLPKDRFSAERLKGVDSTLKIQPAKLEDSAVYLCASSDRGQGEKLFFGSGTQLSVL.

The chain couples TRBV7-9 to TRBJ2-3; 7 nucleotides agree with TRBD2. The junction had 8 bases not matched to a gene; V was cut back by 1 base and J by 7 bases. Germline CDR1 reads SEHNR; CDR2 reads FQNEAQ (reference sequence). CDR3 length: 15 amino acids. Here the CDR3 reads CASSLEFFGGNTQYF. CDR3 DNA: TGTGCCAGCAGCTTAGAATTTTTCGGGGGGAATACGCAGTATTTT.

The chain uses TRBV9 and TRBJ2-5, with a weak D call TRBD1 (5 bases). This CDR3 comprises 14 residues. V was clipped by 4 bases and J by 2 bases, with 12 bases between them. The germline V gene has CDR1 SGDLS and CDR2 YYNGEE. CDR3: CASSKRQLQETQYF. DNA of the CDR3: TGTGCCAGCAGCAAGAGACAGTTACAAGAGACCCAGTACTTC.

CDR3 bases: TGTGCCACCAGTGACCGACAGGGGGCAGAGCAGCCCCAGCATTTT. As protein: CATSDRQGAEQPQHF. The rearrangement uses TRBV24-1 and TRBJ1-5; 10 bases line up with TRBD1. The V segment lost 4 bases and the J segment 7 bases; nucleotides outside the gene matches: 6. There are 15 residues in the CDR3. The germline gives CDR1 KGHDR, CDR2 SFDVKD.

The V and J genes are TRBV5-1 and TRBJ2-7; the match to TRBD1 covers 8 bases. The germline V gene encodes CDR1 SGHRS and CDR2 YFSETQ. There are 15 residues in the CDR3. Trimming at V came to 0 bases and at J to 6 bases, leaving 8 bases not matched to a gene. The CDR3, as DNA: TGCGCCAGCAGCTTGGATGGAGACAGGGGAGTCGAGCAGTACTTC. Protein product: CASSLDGDRGVEQYF.

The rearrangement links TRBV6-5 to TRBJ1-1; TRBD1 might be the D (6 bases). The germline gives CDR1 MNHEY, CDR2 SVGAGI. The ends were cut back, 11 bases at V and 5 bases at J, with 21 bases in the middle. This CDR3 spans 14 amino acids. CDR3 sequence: CAVQTSRGWTEAFF. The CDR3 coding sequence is TGTGCCGTACAGACTAGCAGGGGATGGACTGAAGCTTTCTTT.

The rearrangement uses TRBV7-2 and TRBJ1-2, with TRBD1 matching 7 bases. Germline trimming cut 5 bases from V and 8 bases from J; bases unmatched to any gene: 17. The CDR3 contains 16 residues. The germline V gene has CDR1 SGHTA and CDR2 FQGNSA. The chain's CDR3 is CASSKTGSGPREGYTF. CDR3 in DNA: TGTGCCAGCAGCAAGACAGGGAGCGGCCCTCGGGAGGGCTACACCTTC.

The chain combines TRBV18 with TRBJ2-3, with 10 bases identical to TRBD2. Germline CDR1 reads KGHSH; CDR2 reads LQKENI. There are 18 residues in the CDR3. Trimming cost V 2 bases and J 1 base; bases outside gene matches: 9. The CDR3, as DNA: TGTGCCAGCTCACCAGAGCTTCGAACTAGCGGGGGCACAGATACGCAGTATTTT. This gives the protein CASSPELRTSGGTDTQYF. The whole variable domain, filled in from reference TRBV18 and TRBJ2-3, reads NAGVMQNPRHLVRRRGQEARLRCSPMKGHSHVYWYRQLPEEGLKFMVYLQKENIIDESGMPKERFSAEFPKEGPSILRIQQVVRGDSAAYFCASSPELRTSGGTDTQYFGPGTRLTVL.

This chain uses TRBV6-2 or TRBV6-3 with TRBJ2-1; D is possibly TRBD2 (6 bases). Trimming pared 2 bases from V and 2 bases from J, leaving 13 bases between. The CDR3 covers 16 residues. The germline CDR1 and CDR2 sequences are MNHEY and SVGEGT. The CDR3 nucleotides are TGTGCCAGCAGTTACGAAGGGCGGGGAGCCTACAATGAGCAGTTCTTC. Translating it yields CASSYEGRGAYNEQFF.

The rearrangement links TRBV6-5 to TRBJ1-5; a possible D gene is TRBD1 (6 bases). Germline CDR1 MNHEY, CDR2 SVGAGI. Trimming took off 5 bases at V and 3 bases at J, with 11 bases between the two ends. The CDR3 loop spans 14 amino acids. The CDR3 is CASSTTGSNQPQHF. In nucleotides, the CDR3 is TGTGCCAGCAGTACTACAGGGTCCAATCAGCCCCAGCATTTT.

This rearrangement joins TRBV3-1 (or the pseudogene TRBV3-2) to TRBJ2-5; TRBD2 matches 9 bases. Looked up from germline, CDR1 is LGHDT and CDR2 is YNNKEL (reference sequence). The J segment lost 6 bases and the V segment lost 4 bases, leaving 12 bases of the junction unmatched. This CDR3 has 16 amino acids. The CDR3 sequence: CASSPRTSVRQQTQYF. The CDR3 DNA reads TGTGCCAGCAGCCCCAGGACTAGCGTACGGCAACAGACCCAGTACTTC.

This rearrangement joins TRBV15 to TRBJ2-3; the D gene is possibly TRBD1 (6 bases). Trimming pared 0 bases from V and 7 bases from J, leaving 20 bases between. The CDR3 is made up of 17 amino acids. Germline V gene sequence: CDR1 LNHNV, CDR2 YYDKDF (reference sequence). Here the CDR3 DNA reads TGTGCCACCAGCAGAGATAGTGGGTACAGGGTGCAAAATACGCAGTATTTT. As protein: CATSRDSGYRVQNTQYF.

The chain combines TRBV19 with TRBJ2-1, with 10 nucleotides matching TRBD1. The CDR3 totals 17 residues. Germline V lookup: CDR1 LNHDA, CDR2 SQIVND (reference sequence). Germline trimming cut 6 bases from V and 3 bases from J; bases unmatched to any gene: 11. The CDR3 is CASSPLPRDRGYNEQFF. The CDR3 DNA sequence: TGTGCCAGTAGCCCACTCCCCCGGGACAGGGGCTACAATGAGCAGTTCTTC. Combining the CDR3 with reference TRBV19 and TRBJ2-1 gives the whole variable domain DGGITQSPKYLFRKEGQNVTLSCEQNLNHDAMYWYRQDPGQGLRLIYYSQIVNDFQKGDIAEGYSVSREKKESFPLTVTSAQKNPTAFYLCASSPLPRDRGYNEQFFGPGTRLTVL.

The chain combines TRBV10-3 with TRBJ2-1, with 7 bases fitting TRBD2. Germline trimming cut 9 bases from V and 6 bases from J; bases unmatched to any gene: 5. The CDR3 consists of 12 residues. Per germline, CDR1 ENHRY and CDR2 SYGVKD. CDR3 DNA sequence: TGTGCCATGGGGGGGGGAGGCAATGAGCAGTTCTTC. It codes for CAMGGGGNEQFF.

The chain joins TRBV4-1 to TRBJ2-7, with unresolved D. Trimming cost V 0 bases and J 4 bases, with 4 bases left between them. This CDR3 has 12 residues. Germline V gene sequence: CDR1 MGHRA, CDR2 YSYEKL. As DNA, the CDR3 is TGCGCCAGCAGCCAAGATCGGTACGAGCAGTACTTC. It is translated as CASSQDRYEQYF.